This T cell receptor beta chain was captured in a study of prognosis after radiotherapy for stage I lung cancer. By two-round multiplex PCR, the TCR beta CDR3 was amplified from genomic DNA. Amplification during the initial PCR round employed primers specific to each TRBV and TRBJ gene. From the multiplex PCR reads, TCRdb called clonotypes with MiXCR, one entry per CDR3 protein. The sample lists 22,000 or so distinct CDR3 sequences, 43% seen once, with 33% in the top ten. The V and J ends lost 2 bases and 4 bases respectively, with 14 bases between them. The CDR3 length is 15 residues. The germline V gene encodes CDR1 MNHNS and CDR2 SASEGT.

This receptor was taken from a donor aged 50 or older with non-small cell lung cancer. This specimen was PBMCs, taken before or after stereotactic body radiation therapy (not recorded which). The genes are TRBV6-1 and TRBJ1-2; no reliable D call. CDR3: CASSELAGMRYGYTF. The CDR3 coding sequence is TGTGCCAGCAGTGAATTGGCGGGGATGCGCTATGGCTACACCTTC.